This T cell receptor (beta chain) was profiled in a study of molecular identifiers for immune sequencing clone quantification. Study-wide context: Five aliquots were made in replicates from the RNA of about 20,000 or 100,000 naive CD8 cells, and four were sequenced. Notes on the study in general: Sharing of a barcode by identical TCR molecules could cause highly expanded clone sizes to be underestimated.

Libraries of naive CD8 cells were prepared from around 20,000 to 990,000 sorted cells using 10%, 30% or 50% RNA. TCRdb reprocessed the PCR reads via MiXCR and lists one record per CDR3 protein. The sample holds roughly 86,000 distinct CDR3 sequences; roughly 19% are singletons and the top ten take about 0.85%. This clonotype was counted at least ten times. No antigen is known for it. This CDR3 is built from 16 residues. Germline V gene data show CDR1 as SNHLY and CDR2 as FYNNEI. V was clipped by 2 bases and J by 6 bases; unmatched bases: 10. This TCR was recovered from a human donor in good health. Some libraries in this study had Jurkat cell RNA spiked in. Sequencing was performed on naive CD8+ T cells from blood, with Jurkat cell RNA spiked in. Subset meaning: FACS-sorted CD8+CD4-CCR7+CD45RA+ naive T cells. The chain carries TRBV2 and TRBJ2-3, with 8 bases that match TRBD1. CDR3 loop: CASSESKDRAEDTQYF. The CDR3 DNA follows: TGTGCCAGCAGTGAATCCAAGGACAGGGCAGAGGATACGCAGTATTTT.